Listed here are 9 T cell receptor beta chains from one sample, sequenced in a study of blood T cell repertoires in COVID-19 (dated by TCRdb to 2020 to 2022). The library was obtained by the immunoSEQ multiplex PCR assay. TCRdb retrieved this table from immuneACCESS and kept in-frame rearrangements only. Not all clones are present; in checked studies, unresolved V genes account for under half, and no reason is known for the remainder. The sample records under 150,000 clones, 70% to 80% of which are singletons. Together, the top ten hold around 25% of the sample. Sequenced input: peripheral blood. All receptors derive from a human donor in a cohort sampled during active COVID-19.

This clone was seen only a few times. V and J are TRBV6-2 or TRBV6-3 and TRBJ2-3; 11 bases map to TRBD1. Trimming at V came to 1 base and at J to 5 bases, leaving 11 bases not matched to a gene. The V gene's germline CDR1 is MNHEY and CDR2 SVGEGT. The CDR3 is made up of 18 amino acids. The CDR3 spells CASSYYPEDRGLLDTQYF. In DNA, the CDR3 is TGTGCCAGCAGTTACTACCCCGAGGACAGGGGGCTTCTAGATACGCAGTATTTT.

This chain links TRBV18 with TRBJ1-2; tentative D call: TRBD1 (5 bases). Germline-derived CDR1 and CDR2 are KGHSH and LQKENI. Trimming stripped 3 bases from V and 6 bases from J, with 8 bases between. The CDR3 runs to 12 residues. CDR3 DNA: TGTGCCAGCTCACCCGAAGGGGATGGCTACACCTTC. Amino acid sequence: CASSPEGDGYTF.

The sample holds a few counts of this clone. This chain connects TRBV19 to TRBJ1-2; D not resolved. Germline CDR1 is LNHDA and CDR2 is SQIVND (reference sequence). The CDR3 contains 18 residues. V was cut by 10 bases and J by 1 base, with 28 bases left in between. CDR3 DNA: TGTGCCACCGGAAGCCACAGTCTACCCCAATCACGTAACTATGGCTACACCTTC. Translation: CATGSHSLPQSRNYGYTF.

The V and J genes are TRBV27 and TRBJ1-1; TRBD1 matches at 11 bases. After removal of 0 bases from V and 4 bases from J, the junction contained 10 bases not matched to a gene. The CDR3 contains 18 residues. The V gene's germline CDR1 is MNHEY and CDR2 SMNVEV (reference sequence). CDR3 sequence reads: CASSLSAWRGQGATEAFF. CDR3 nucleotides: TGTGCCAGCAGTTTATCCGCCTGGCGCGGACAGGGGGCCACTGAAGCTTTCTTT.

V and J are TRBV27 and TRBJ1-6; maybe TRBD1 (5 bases). The CDR3 is 16 amino acids. The germline CDR1 and CDR2 sequences are MNHEY and SMNVEV (reference sequence). The V gene lost 6 bases and the J gene lost 9 bases, with 21 bases spanning the gap. CDR3 coding DNA: TGTGCCAGCAGGGGGCCCCGTGGAGGGGAAGGTTCACCCCTCCACTTT. Translation: CASRGPRGGEGSPLHF.

This chain uses TRBV30 with TRBJ2-7; TRBD1 aligns across 9 bases. The CDR3 is 12 amino acids. V lost 3 bases, J lost 6 bases, and 3 bases stayed unmatched. CDR1 is GTSNPN, CDR2 SVGIG, per germline (reference sequence). CDR3 in amino acids: CAWSGDRVEQYF. The CDR3, as DNA: TGTGCCTGGAGCGGGGACAGGGTCGAGCAGTACTTC. Full variable domain (remainder filled in from reference TRBV30 and TRBJ2-7): SQTIHQWPATLVQPVGSPLSLECTVEGTSNPNLYWYRQAAGRGLQLLFYSVGIGQISSEVPQNLSASRPQDRQFILSSKKLLLSDSGFYLCAWSGDRVEQYFGPGTRLTVT.

Only a few counts were recorded for this clone. The V gene is TRBV18, the J gene TRBJ1-5; 8 positions match TRBD1. The CDR3 has 16 residues. V shed 8 bases, J shed 1 base, and the junction held 10 bases outside the gene matches. The germline V gene has CDR1 KGHSH and CDR2 LQKENI. CDR3 region: CASNRGGVGSNQPQHF. The DNA for the CDR3 is TGTGCCAGCAACAGGGGGGGGGTTGGAAGCAATCAGCCCCAGCATTTT.

The chain joins TRBV21-1 to TRBJ2-7; TRBD1 reflects the table's D call only, with no check against the DNA. TRBV21-1 counts as a pseudogene. CDR3 size: 18 residues. The CDR3 region has the DNA TGTGCCAGCAGCAAAGCTGGAACGAGGGACAGGGAATCATGCGAGCAGTACTTC. It is translated as CASSKAGTRDRESCEQYF.

This chain joins TRBV6-2 or TRBV6-3 and TRBJ1-5; the D gene is possibly TRBD1 (5 bases). Germline V gene data show CDR1 as MNHEY and CDR2 as SVGEGT. The CDR3 extends over 16 amino acids. V shed 5 bases and J shed 3 bases, with 17 bases lying between them. CDR3 region: CASSTSLRAPNQPQHF. DNA of the CDR3: TGTGCCAGCAGTACGAGTCTCAGGGCCCCCAATCAGCCCCAGCATTTT.